The next 22 T cell receptor beta chains were all read from a single sample in a study of T cells in Graves' hyperthyroidism and ophthalmopathy. What was amplified from RNA transcripts were TCR beta CDR3 regions. HTBI primers were employed in a first-round RT-PCR of the TCR CDR3. TCRdb called the multiplex PCR reads again in MiXCR, with one record for every CDR3 protein. The repertoire holds some 200,000 distinct CDR3 sequences, approximately 17% seen once, with around 52% in the top ten. Sequencing was carried out using blood. The receptors derive from a man between 45 and 60 years old with Graves' hyperthyroidism.

This clonotype was seen repeatedly, ten times or more. V is TRBV12-3 or TRBV12-4 and J is TRBJ2-7, with a weak D call TRBD1 (6 bases). V gave up 1 base and J gave up 4 bases, with 14 bases separating them. CDR3 length equals 15 residues. CDR3 bases: TGTGCCAGCAGTTTAGATTCATACAGGGTATACGAGCAGTACTTC. It codes for CASSLDSYRVYEQYF.

The sample holds many counts of this clonotype. This rearrangement joins TRBV3-1 to TRBJ1-1, with 7 bases that match TRBD1. With V trimmed by 4 bases and J by 11 bases, 10 bases remained unmatched. Germline-derived CDR1 and CDR2 are LGHDT and YNNKEL (reference sequence). The CDR3 consists of 13 residues. CDR3 in DNA: TGTGCCAGCAGCCCGTCCCGGGACAGTATTGCTTTCTTT. It translates to CASSPSRDSIAFF.

The table lists this clonotype with many counts. V usage is TRBV14 and J usage is TRBJ2-5; perhaps D is TRBD1 or TRBD2 (6 bases each). Germline-derived CDR1 and CDR2 are SGHDN and FVKESK. This CDR3 has 13 amino acids. The V gene lost 3 bases and the J gene lost 7 bases, with 12 bases spanning the gap. CDR3: CASSQSEGGTQYF. In DNA, the CDR3 is TGTGCCAGCAGCCAGTCCGAGGGGGGGACCCAGTACTTC.

This clonotype came up many times. J is TRBJ2-4 and V is TRBV12-3 or TRBV12-4, with D uncertain. The CDR3 spans 13 residues. With 4 bases removed from V and 4 bases from J, the gap between germline ends came to 8 bases. This CDR3 reads CASSSEQKNIQYF. The DNA for the CDR3 is TGTGCCAGCAGTTCGGAACAAAAAAACATTCAGTACTTC.

The table lists this clonotype with many counts. Here the CDR3 reads CAGGAGGFPDTQYF. The CDR3 region has the DNA TGTGCCGGCGGCGCGGGAGGGTTCCCAGATACGCAGTATTTT. This chain links TRBV2 with TRBJ2-3; TRBD2 matches at 9 bases. CDR1 and CDR2 (germline): SNHLY, FYNNEI. The V gene end was trimmed by 11 bases and the J gene end by 4 bases; junction bases not matched to a gene: 10. The CDR3 loop spans 14 amino acids.

The gene calls are TRBV7-9 and TRBJ2-7, with D hard to call. The CDR3 covers 13 residues. CDR1 is SEHNR and CDR2 is FQNEAQ in the germline V gene (reference sequence). Deletions cut 2 bases from V and 5 bases from J, with 10 bases between. The CDR3 sequence: CASSLNPANEQYF. CDR3 nucleotide sequence: TGTGCCAGCAGCTTAAATCCTGCCAACGAGCAGTACTTC.

The chain recombines TRBV7-9 with TRBJ1-6; D is undetermined. With 5 bases removed from V and 10 bases from J, the gap between germline ends came to 15 bases. The CDR3 contains 14 residues. Germline V gene lookup returns CDR1 SEHNR and CDR2 FQNEAQ (reference sequence). CDR3 sequence reads: CASSMAGVQSPLHF. CDR3 nucleotides: TGTGCCAGCAGCATGGCCGGGGTTCAGTCACCCCTCCACTTT.

The chain joins TRBV7-9 to TRBJ2-3; the match to TRBD2 covers 8 bases. V was pared by 5 bases and J by 0 bases, with 4 bases of the junction left unmatched. The germline gives CDR1 SEHNR, CDR2 FQNEAQ (reference sequence). The CDR3 runs 15 residues. In DNA, the CDR3 is TGTGCCAGCAGCGCAGCGGGAGCTAGCACAGATACGCAGTATTTT. As protein: CASSAAGASTDTQYF.

The sample holds many counts of this clonotype. The chain has TRBV5-1 and TRBJ1-1, with D unresolved. The CDR3 spans 14 residues. Germline V CDR1 and CDR2: SGHRS, YFSETQ. Trimming took 2 bases from V and 5 from J, leaving 13 bases between them. CDR3 amino acids: CASSLGRGETEAFF. The CDR3 DNA reads as TGCGCCAGCAGCTTAGGGCGCGGGGAAACTGAAGCTTTCTTT. Combining the CDR3 with reference TRBV5-1 and TRBJ1-1 gives the whole variable domain KAGVTQTPRYLIKTRGQQVTLSCSPISGHRSVSWYQQTPGQGLQFLFEYFSETQRNKGNFPGRFSGRQFSNSRSEMNVSTLELGDSALYLCASSLGRGETEAFFGQGTRLTVV.

The sample holds many counts of this clonotype. The V call is TRBV24-1, the J call TRBJ2-5; 8 nucleotides align to TRBD2. The J segment lost 1 base and the V segment lost 6 bases, leaving 12 bases of the junction unmatched. The CDR3 has 17 residues. Germline-derived CDR1 and CDR2 are KGHDR and SFDVKD. CDR3 sequence (DNA): TGTGCCACCAGTCCCACTAGCGGAAAACAAGGCCAAGAGACCCAGTACTTC. Translating gives CATSPTSGKQGQETQYF.

This clonotype was seen many times. The rearrangement links TRBV28 to TRBJ2-7; D assignment may be TRBD1 or TRBD2 (5 bases each). V lost 6 bases to trimming and J lost 3 bases, with 15 bases between them. CDR3 length: 14 residues. Germline CDR1 reads MDHEN; CDR2 reads SYDVKM. The CDR3 DNA reads TGTGCCAGCAGCAGCCCGGGACGGAACTACGAGCAGTACTTC. The encoded protein is CASSSPGRNYEQYF.

A few counts support this clonotype. The V gene is TRBV5-1, the J gene TRBJ2-3, with TRBD2 identical over 16 bases. With V trimmed by 3 bases and J by 0 bases, 10 bases remained unmatched. This CDR3 comprises 20 residues. Looked up from germline, CDR1 is SGHRS and CDR2 is YFSETQ. The CDR3 nucleotides are TGCGCCAGCAGCTGGGGGACTAGCGGGAGGGCCAGTTCGAGCACAGATACGCAGTATTTT. It codes for CASSWGTSGRASSSTDTQYF.

This clonotype was recorded many times. The chain couples TRBV11-3 to TRBJ2-1, with D possibly TRBD2 on 5 matching bases. The CDR3 has 12 residues. Between the trimmed V and J ends, which lost 1 base and 9 bases, there was a span of 7 bases. CDR1 is SGHNT, CDR2 YENEEA, per germline. The CDR3 loop is CASSLGEGEQFF. CDR3 sequence (DNA): TGTGCCAGCAGCTTAGGTGAGGGTGAGCAGTTCTTC.

This clonotype is medium-sized (0.01 to 0.1%) by share. V and J are TRBV20-1 and TRBJ1-5; D might be TRBD1 (6 bases). Trimming removed 0 bases at V and 5 bases at J, with 11 bases between. CDR1 DFQATT and CDR2 SNEGSKA come from the germline V gene (reference sequence). The CDR3 sequence is 14 residues long. CDR3 coding DNA: TGCAGTGCTAGAGACTCGGGGGCAGATCAGCCCCAGCATTTT. Translation gives CSARDSGADQPQHF.

Notes on this clonotype: It may be a read error: a sequence one base away is much more abundant. V usage is TRBV7-2 and J usage is TRBJ2-5, with D perhaps TRBD2 (5 bases). V was shortened by 5 bases and J by 2 bases, with 18 bases between the two germline ends. This CDR3 is built from 16 residues. Germline assignment: CDR1 SGHTA and CDR2 FQGNSA. The CDR3 loop reads CASSHLGRGPQETQYF. The CDR3 nucleotides read TGTGCCAGCAGCCATCTAGGGAGAGGGCCACAAGAGACCCAGTACTTC. Based on the CDR3 plus reference TRBV7-2 and TRBJ2-5, the full variable domain is GAGVSQSPSNKVTEKGKDVELRCDPISGHTALYWYRQSLGQGLEFLIYFQGNSAPDKSGLPSDRFSAERTGGSVSTLTIQRTQQEDSAVYLCASSHLGRGPQETQYFGPGTRLLVL.

This clonotype showed up many times. The genes are TRBV20-1 and TRBJ1-4; 9 bases agree with TRBD1. The CDR3 has 14 amino acids. With V trimmed by 3 bases and J by 7 bases, 6 bases remained unmatched. From germline, CDR1 is DFQATT and CDR2 SNEGSKA (reference sequence). The CDR3 DNA reads as TGCAGTGCTAGGGTACAGGGGGCTTTTGAAAAACTGTTTTTT. The encoded protein is CSARVQGAFEKLFF.

This clonotype has just a few counts. The chain carries TRBV3-1 and TRBJ2-3; D not resolved. This CDR3 spans 12 amino acids. CDR1 and CDR2 from the germline V gene are LGHDT and YNNKEL (reference sequence). The ends were cut back, 3 bases at V and 5 bases at J, with 6 bases in the middle. DNA of the CDR3: TGTGCCAGCAGCCATTCTTTAGATACGCAGTATTTT. It codes for CASSHSLDTQYF.

This clonotype was counted between two and nine times. V and J are TRBV28 and TRBJ2-2; 9 bases match TRBD2. This CDR3 is built from 17 residues. The junction had 9 bases not matched to a gene; V was cut back by 6 bases and J by 1 base. Germline values: CDR1 MDHEN, CDR2 SYDVKM. CDR3 DNA sequence: TGTGCCAGCAGCCTCTCTTTAGCGGGAGTGAACACCGGGGAGCTGTTTTTT. It encodes CASSLSLAGVNTGELFF.

V gene TRBV10-3 combines with J gene TRBJ2-7, with D possibly being TRBD1 or TRBD2 (6 bases each). Trimming stripped 10 bases from V and 2 bases from J, with 15 bases between. This CDR3 is 13 amino acids long. Germline CDR1 is ENHRY and CDR2 is SYGVKD. The CDR3 DNA reads TGTGCCACGAGAGGGGGGCTTACCTACGAGCAGTACTTC. This gives the protein CATRGGLTYEQYF.

This clonotype was counted at least ten times. At one end the junction does not follow the germline gene, possibly because of a read error. The chain employs TRBV7-7 and TRBJ2-2, with D perhaps TRBD1 (6 bases). Germline CDR1 reads SSHAT; CDR2 reads FNYEAQ (reference sequence). The CDR3 contains 15 residues. CDR3: CASSFGTPNTGELFF. The CDR3 DNA reads TGTGCTAGCAGCTTCGGGACACCGAACACCGGGGAGCTGTTTTTT.

Turning to this clonotype: This could be a read error, since a much larger clone is one nucleotide away. V usage is TRBV9 and J usage is TRBJ2-2; D is possibly TRBD2 (5 bases). Germline CDR1 SGDLS, CDR2 YYNGEE. Trimming removed 7 bases from V and 4 bases from J, with 17 bases in between. The CDR3 contains 15 residues. CDR3 in amino acids: CASGPTTRITGELFF. CDR3 nucleotides: TGTGCCAGCGGCCCTACAACTAGGATCACCGGGGAGCTGTTTTTT.

This clonotype has at least ten counts. CDR3 residues: CASSLRDSTDTQYF. For the CDR3, the DNA is TGTGCCAGCAGTCTAAGGGACAGCACAGATACGCAGTATTTT. The rearrangement uses TRBV28 and TRBJ2-3; D could derive from TRBD1 or TRBD2 (5 bases each). The CDR3 is 14 residues long. Trimming pared 5 bases from V and 0 bases from J, leaving 9 bases between. Germline V gene lookup returns CDR1 MDHEN and CDR2 SYDVKM. Based on the CDR3 plus reference TRBV28 and TRBJ2-3, the full variable domain is DVKVTQSSRYLVKRTGEKVFLECVQDMDHENMFWYRQDPGLGLRLIYFSYDVKMKEKGDIPEGYSVSREKKERFSLILESASTNQTSMYLCASSLRDSTDTQYFGPGTRLTVL.